Each of the 31 T cell receptor beta chains below was sequenced from the same sample in a study of blood T cell repertoires in COVID-19. Data came from immunoSEQ multiplex PCR; TCRdb stores just in-frame clones and leaves some out. The sample records 250,000 to 400,000 clones, approximately 88% being singletons. Sequenced material: peripheral blood. These receptors originate from a woman aged 25 to 45 with COVID-19, enrolled during active disease.

This clone appeared a single time. The V and J genes are TRBV3-1 (or the pseudogene TRBV3-2) and TRBJ2-1, with D possibly being TRBD2 (7 bases). Germline lookup yields CDR1 LGHDT and CDR2 YNNKEL (reference sequence). This CDR3 has 16 residues. With 2 bases removed from V and 4 bases from J, the gap between germline ends came to 15 bases. The CDR3 region is CASSQCVAGAYNEQFF. CDR3 DNA: TGTGCCAGCAGCCAATGCGTGGCGGGGGCGTACAATGAGCAGTTCTTC.

To note about this clone: At the DNA level, this CDR3 is encoded by other sequences in the same sample as well. This chain connects TRBV5-6 to TRBJ1-2, with unresolved D. The V and J ends lost 0 bases and 5 bases respectively, with 8 bases between them. The CDR3 runs 13 residues. Germline loops: CDR1 SGHDT, CDR2 YYEEEE. CDR3 in amino acids: CASSLGGSYGYTF. The CDR3 DNA is TGTGCCAGCAGCTTGGGCGGTTCATATGGCTACACCTTC.

The chain couples TRBV7-8 to TRBJ1-1, with D perhaps TRBD1 (5 bases). Germline V gene lookup returns CDR1 SGHVS and CDR2 FQNEAQ. The CDR3 covers 15 residues. V was trimmed by 0 bases and J by 5 bases, leaving 13 bases between them. CDR3 sequence: CASSLATRGRTEAFF. The DNA of the CDR3 is TGTGCCAGCAGCTTAGCGACGCGGGGGAGAACTGAAGCTTTCTTT.

The chain recombines TRBV28 with TRBJ1-5, with 9 positions matching TRBD1. This CDR3 is 15 amino acids long. The trim removed 7 bases at V and 6 bases at J, leaving 10 bases unmatched. Germline V gene sequence: CDR1 MDHEN, CDR2 SYDVKM. The CDR3 DNA is TGTGCCAGCAACTTTGGGGGACAGGGAGGTCAGCCCCAGCATTTT. This codes for CASNFGGQGGQPQHF.

The V gene is TRBV25-1, the J gene TRBJ1-1; TRBD1 matches 9 bases. This CDR3 has 13 amino acids. V trimming: 4 bases; J trimming: 11 bases; junction bases outside the gene matches: 8. CDR1 MGHDK and CDR2 SYGVNS come from the germline V gene. The CDR3 DNA is TGTGCCAGCAGTGTACAACAGGGGGCGAAGGCTTTCTTT. It translates to CASSVQQGAKAFF.

The chain couples TRBV6-5 to TRBJ2-5; 8 nucleotides agree with TRBD2. The CDR3 contains 14 residues. Trimming cost V 6 bases and J 5 bases; bases outside gene matches: 8. Germline assignment: CDR1 MNHEY and CDR2 SVGAGI. The CDR3 DNA is TGTGCCAGCAGACATAGCGGGGCCTTCGAGACCCAGTACTTC. Translated: CASRHSGAFETQYF.

V and J are TRBV5-6 and TRBJ2-1; D possibly corresponds to TRBD1 (7 bases). CDR1 is SGHDT and CDR2 is YYEEEE in the germline V gene. The CDR3 runs 15 residues. V gave up 6 bases and J gave up 9 bases, with 22 bases separating them. CDR3 nucleotides: TGTGCCAGCACCCCCTTCAGGGGGGCGACCGTTGAGCAGTTCTTC. Translated: CASTPFRGATVEQFF. The full variable domain, with the rest looked up from reference TRBV5-6 and TRBJ2-1, is DAGVTQSPTHLIKTRGQQVTLRCSPKSGHDTVSWYQQALGQGPQFIFQYYEEEERQRGNFPDRFSGHQFPNYSSELNVNALLLGDSALYLCASTPFRGATVEQFFGPGTRLTVL.

The rearrangement links TRBV18 to TRBJ1-5; D not certain. The CDR3 is 13 amino acids. From germline, CDR1 is KGHSH and CDR2 LQKENI. The V end lost 3 bases, the J end lost 7 bases, and 10 bases lay between the germline ends. CDR3 sequence: CASSPEREQPQHF. CDR3 DNA: TGTGCCAGCTCACCCGAAAGGGAGCAGCCCCAGCATTTT.

This clone appeared once. This rearrangement joins TRBV30 to TRBJ1-4; 10 bases match TRBD1. CDR3 length equals 14 residues. CDR1 is GTSNPN and CDR2 is SVGIG in the germline V gene (reference sequence). V lost 4 bases, J lost 8 bases, and 7 bases stayed unmatched. The CDR3 here is CAWTRTGGGEKLFF. The CDR3 coding sequence is TGTGCCTGGACCCGGACAGGGGGGGGAGAAAAACTGTTTTTT.

V and J are TRBV7-2 and TRBJ2-3, with TRBD2 identical over 11 bases. Unmatched junction bases numbered 7, after V lost 5 bases and J lost 6 bases. Germline V gene sequence: CDR1 SGHTA, CDR2 FQGNSA. This CDR3 is 15 amino acids long. The CDR3 DNA sequence: TGTGCCAGCAGCAGAAGACTAGCGGGGCGGGATACGCAGTATTTT. This sequence encodes CASSRRLAGRDTQYF.

This clone was found a few times. The V gene is TRBV6-5, the J gene TRBJ1-2, with 9 bases aligning to TRBD1. V dropped 0 bases and J dropped 3; count of bases not matched to a gene: 2. The CDR3 totals 15 residues. The germline gives CDR1 MNHEY, CDR2 SVGAGI. CDR3 in DNA: TGTGCCAGCAGTTACTCCACAGGGGGCTACTATGGCTACACCTTC. The encoded protein is CASSYSTGGYYGYTF.

This clone was counted a single time. The chain is built from TRBV2 and TRBJ1-2; D uncertain. The V end was cut by 9 bases, the J end by 2 bases, with 13 bases between. CDR3 length: 13 amino acids. Germline loops: CDR1 SNHLY, CDR2 FYNNEI. CDR3 in DNA: TGTGCCAGTGACATAAGTCTCAACTATGGCTACACCTTC. The encoded protein is CASDISLNYGYTF.

A single count supports this clone. The chain combines TRBV28 with TRBJ2-2; D ambiguous. The V end lost 2 bases, the J end lost 7 bases, and 5 bases lay between the germline ends. Germline V gene sequence: CDR1 MDHEN, CDR2 SYDVKM. This CDR3 spans 12 amino acids. The CDR3, as DNA: TGTGCCAGCAGTTTAGGGCACGGGGAGCTGTTTTTT. Its translation is CASSLGHGELFF.

CDR3 region: CASSLSGTTWGQPQHF. The DNA of the CDR3 is TGTGCCAGCAGTTTAAGTGGGACAACCTGGGGTCAGCCCCAGCATTTT. This chain connects TRBV27 to TRBJ1-5; possible D gene TRBD1, 6 bases. The CDR3 runs 16 residues. The germline gives CDR1 MNHEY, CDR2 SMNVEV (reference sequence). Trimming cost V 2 bases and J 6 bases, with 17 bases left between them.

The chain links TRBV14 to TRBJ1-3; D uncertain. The CDR3 loop spans 15 amino acids. Germline V CDR1 and CDR2: SGHDN, FVKESK. V was trimmed by 1 base and J by 0 bases, leaving 7 bases between them. CDR3 sequence reads: CASSQGISSGNTIYF. CDR3 in DNA: TGTGCCAGCAGCCAAGGAATCAGCTCTGGAAACACCATATATTTT.

The rearrangement joins TRBV5-5 to TRBJ1-2; 12 positions match TRBD1. The CDR3 spans 15 residues. The ends lost 4 bases at V and 7 bases at J; junction bases unmatched: 8. The V gene's germline CDR1 is SGHKS and CDR2 YYEKEE (reference sequence). The CDR3 sequence: CASSGEGQGAIGYTF. Here the CDR3 DNA reads TGTGCCAGCAGCGGAGAGGGACAGGGGGCGATTGGCTACACCTTC.

For the CDR3, the DNA is TGTGCCAGCAGCCAAGGCAGCGGCACCTCTGGAAACACCATATATTTT. It is translated as CASSQGSGTSGNTIYF. The genes are TRBV3-1 (or the pseudogene TRBV3-2) and TRBJ1-3; the D is unclear. CDR3 length: 16 amino acids. Trimming left V 1 base short and J 0 bases short, with 10 bases between. In germline, CDR1 is LGHDT, CDR2 YNNKEL (reference sequence).

This sequence joins TRBV3-1 (or the pseudogene TRBV3-2) and TRBJ2-5, with 8 bases lining up with TRBD2. Germline loops: CDR1 LGHDT, CDR2 YNNKEL (reference sequence). This CDR3 is 18 amino acids long. The trim removed 1 base at V and 1 base at J, leaving 11 bases unmatched. The CDR3 region has the DNA TGTGCCAGCAGCCAAGGGGTGGGAAGCGGGGGCGTCCAAGAGACCCAGTACTTC. The encoded protein is CASSQGVGSGGVQETQYF.

The chain joins TRBV19 to TRBJ2-5; 7 nucleotides line up with TRBD1. Germline CDR1 LNHDA, CDR2 SQIVND (reference sequence). This CDR3 is built from 15 residues. The ends lost 6 bases at V and 4 bases at J; junction bases unmatched: 11. CDR3 in DNA: TGTGCCAGTAGCCACACCCGGTGGACAGGAGAGACCCAGTACTTC. Its protein product is CASSHTRWTGETQYF.

The CDR3 loop is CASSLLREQQFF. Here the CDR3 DNA reads TGTGCCAGCAGTTTATTAAGAGAGCAGCAGTTCTTC. The chain has TRBV28 and TRBJ2-1; no clear D gene. There are 12 residues in the CDR3. Germline CDR1 and CDR2: MDHEN and SYDVKM. Trimming took off 1 base at V and 11 bases at J, with 9 bases between the two ends.

This chain connects TRBV7-9 to TRBJ2-5; 13 bases agree with TRBD2. J was trimmed by 2 bases and V by 1 base; bases with no gene match: 1. The CDR3 is made up of 16 amino acids. CDR1 and CDR2 from the germline V gene are SEHNR and FQNEAQ (reference sequence). For the CDR3, the DNA is TGTGCCAGCAGCTTAGAGGGACTAGCGGGGCAAGAGACCCAGTACTTC. Encoded protein: CASSLEGLAGQETQYF. The whole variable domain, remainder taken from reference TRBV7-9 and TRBJ2-5, is DTGVSQNPRHKITKRGQNVTFRCDPISEHNRLYWYRQTLGQGPEFLTYFQNEAQLEKSRLLSDRFSAERPKGSFSTLEIQRTEQGDSAMYLCASSLEGLAGQETQYFGPGTRLLVL.

This chain links TRBV5-1 with TRBJ2-2, with D perhaps TRBD2 (6 bases). V lost 3 bases, J lost 5 bases, and 11 bases lay in between. Germline CDR1 SGHRS, CDR2 YFSETQ. The CDR3 consists of 14 residues. The CDR3: CASSYTSFTGELFF. DNA of the CDR3: TGCGCCAGCAGCTATACTAGCTTTACCGGGGAGCTGTTTTTT.

The J gene is TRBJ2-7, the V gene TRBV5-1; weak D call: TRBD2 (6 bases). This CDR3 spans 12 amino acids. Germline CDR1 reads SGHRS; CDR2 reads YFSETQ. The germline V and J ends were trimmed by 4 bases and 6 bases, with 11 bases remaining between them. The CDR3 sequence is CASSGGGSEQYF. DNA of the CDR3: TGCGCCAGCAGCGGTGGGGGGAGCGAGCAGTACTTC.

The chain recombines TRBV3-1 (or the pseudogene TRBV3-2) with TRBJ1-4; TRBD1 agrees at 9 bases. With 5 bases clipped from V and 8 bases from J, the junction kept 6 bases outside the gene matches. This CDR3 spans 14 amino acids. Germline V gene sequence: CDR1 LGHDT, CDR2 YNNKEL (reference sequence). CDR3 sequence (DNA): TGTGCCAGCAGCGCCGGGACAGGGAGAGAAAAACTGTTTTTT. It translates to CASSAGTGREKLFF.

This chain connects TRBV28 to TRBJ1-5; D perhaps matches TRBD1 (5 bases). CDR3 size: 15 residues. In germline, CDR1 is MDHEN, CDR2 SYDVKM. V shed 2 bases and J shed 3 bases, with 11 bases lying between them. CDR3 in DNA: TGTGCCAGCAGTTTACCGACAGAGAACAATCAGCCCCAGCATTTT. It specifies CASSLPTENNQPQHF.

The chain couples TRBV5-1 to TRBJ1-5; D is perhaps TRBD1 (5 bases). Germline loops: CDR1 SGHRS, CDR2 YFSETQ. The CDR3 has 13 amino acids. The germline V and J ends were trimmed by 0 bases and 10 bases, with 11 bases remaining between them. This chain's CDR3 is CASSLGVGEPQHF. The CDR3 nucleotides read TGCGCCAGCAGCTTGGGAGTAGGGGAACCCCAGCATTTT.

The chain employs TRBV5-1 and TRBJ2-1; D is possibly TRBD1 (6 bases). The V end was cut by 0 bases, the J end by 4 bases, with 14 bases between. Germline CDR1 reads SGHRS; CDR2 reads YFSETQ. CDR3 length equals 16 residues. CDR3 in DNA: TGCGCCAGCAGCTTGGGCGGACAGACCCAGTACAATGAGCAGTTCTTC. Translating it yields CASSLGGQTQYNEQFF.

This clone is a singleton in its sample. This chain links TRBV28 with TRBJ1-2, with D perhaps TRBD1 (5 bases). Germline-derived CDR1 and CDR2 are MDHEN and SYDVKM. With 8 bases removed from V and 4 bases from J, the gap between germline ends came to 17 bases. This CDR3 is 14 amino acids long. CDR3 protein: CASHFVGQSYGYTF. The CDR3 DNA follows: TGTGCCAGCCACTTCGTGGGGCAGAGCTATGGCTACACCTTC.

The chain combines TRBV18 with TRBJ1-2, with 10 bases matching TRBD1. The length of the CDR3 is 15 residues. Per the germline V gene, CDR1 is KGHSH and CDR2 is LQKENI. Unmatched junction bases numbered 8, after V lost 4 bases and J lost 6 bases. The CDR3 sequence is CASSLRQGAIHGYTF. The CDR3 DNA is TGTGCCAGCTCACTCCGACAGGGGGCAATTCATGGCTACACCTTC.

This chain links TRBV7-7 with TRBJ1-2, with D perhaps matching TRBD1 (5 bases). V lost 5 bases to trimming and J lost 1 base, with 17 bases between them. There are 16 residues in the CDR3. Germline lookup yields CDR1 SSHAT and CDR2 FNYEAQ (reference sequence). This CDR3 reads CASSKGFRLSNYGYTF. CDR3 nucleotides: TGTGCCAGCAGCAAGGGGTTTAGACTTAGTAACTATGGCTACACCTTC.

The chain is built from TRBV3-1 (or the pseudogene TRBV3-2) and TRBJ1-3; a possible D gene is TRBD1 (5 bases). From germline, CDR1 is LGHDT and CDR2 YNNKEL (reference sequence). Trimming stripped 1 base from V and 4 bases from J, with 17 bases between. CDR3 size: 17 residues. The CDR3 nucleotides read TGTGCCAGCAGCCAAGTCTCCACGCAGGGCCCCGGAAACACCATATATTTT. It translates to CASSQVSTQGPGNTIYF.